The 3 T cell receptor beta chains below all came from one sample that was sequenced in a study of breast tumors, draining lymph nodes, adjacent tissues. TCRdb fed the multiplex PCR reads into MiXCR, producing one record per CDR3 protein. The sample has over 250,000 distinct CDR3 sequences; over 30% are singletons. Samples came from axillary lymph nodes draining the breast cancer. Sequenced input: axillary lymph node tissue. These TCRs come from a female donor with breast cancer. Some clones in this sample may be carry-over from other donors' samples.

In the case of this clonotype: Its ends do not fully match the called genes, so a read error is possible. The CDR3, as DNA: TGTGCCAGTAGTATTCATCGGACGGCAGGCTCTGGAAACACCGTATATTTT. It translates to CASSIHRTAGSGNTVYF. This chain joins TRBV19 and TRBJ1-3; no clear D. CDR3 length equals 17 residues. Germline V gene data show CDR1 as LNHDA and CDR2 as SQIVND (reference sequence). Variable domain in full (rest from reference TRBV19 and TRBJ1-3): DGGITQSPKYLFRKEGQNVTLSCEQNLNHDAMYWYRQDPGQGLRLIYYSQIVNDFQKGDIAEGYSVSREKKESFPLTVTSAQKNPTAFYLCASSIHRTAGSGNTVYFGEGSWLTVV.

V and J are TRBV27 and TRBJ2-1, with D hard to call. In germline, CDR1 is MNHEY, CDR2 SMNVEV (reference sequence). V was pared by 4 bases and J by 11 bases, with 21 bases between. The CDR3 has 15 amino acids. CDR3 bases: TGTGCCAGCAGTTCCTGGCTCCACAACGCTAGAAAGCAGTTCTTC. This encodes CASSSWLHNARKQFF.

This clonotype has a handful of counts. This sequence may be a read error, since a much larger clone differs from it by one base. No conserved phenylalanine or tryptophan is present at the end of the CDR3, so a read error is the likely explanation. The rearrangement joins TRBV11-2 to TRBJ2-7, with TRBD2 identical over 9 bases. CDR3 size: 15 residues. The germline V gene encodes CDR1 SGHAT and CDR2 FQNNGV. The ends lost 5 bases at V and 3 bases at J; junction bases unmatched: 8. CDR3: CASSPRSGRYYEQYS. Here the CDR3 DNA reads TGTGCCAGCAGCCCCAGGAGCGGGAGGTACTACGAGCAGTACTCC.